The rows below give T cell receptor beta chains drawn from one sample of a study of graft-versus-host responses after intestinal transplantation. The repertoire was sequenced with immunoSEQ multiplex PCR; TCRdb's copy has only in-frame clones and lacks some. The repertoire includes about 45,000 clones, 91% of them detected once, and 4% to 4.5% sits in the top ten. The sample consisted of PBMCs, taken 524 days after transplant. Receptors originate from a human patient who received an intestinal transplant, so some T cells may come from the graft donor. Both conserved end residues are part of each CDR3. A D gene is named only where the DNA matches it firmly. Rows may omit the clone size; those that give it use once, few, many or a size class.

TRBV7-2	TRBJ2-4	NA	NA	CASSQATGNIQYF	TGTGCCAGCAGCCAAGCTACAGGGAACATTCAGTACTTC
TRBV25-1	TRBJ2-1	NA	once	CASSPRGLRSYNEQFF	TGTGCCAGCAGCCCTCGTGGCTTACGGTCCTACAATGAGCAGTTCTTC
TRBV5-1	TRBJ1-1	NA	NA	CASSSSLGNRFDTEAFF	TGCGCCAGCAGCTCCTCCTTAGGGAACCGATTTGACACTGAAGCTTTCTTT
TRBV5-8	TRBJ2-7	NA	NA	CASSLAGSSYEQYF	TGTGCCAGCAGCTTGGCGGGCAGTTCCTACGAGCAGTACTTC
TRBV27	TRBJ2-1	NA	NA	CASSLYSGSSYNEQFF	TGTGCCAGCAGTTTATATAGCGGTAGCTCCTACAATGAGCAGTTCTTC
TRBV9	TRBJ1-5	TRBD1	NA	CASSVEGAGQPQHF	TGTGCCAGCAGCGTAGAGGGGGCCGGACAGCCCCAGCATTTT
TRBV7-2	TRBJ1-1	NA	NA	CASSLAPVNTEAFF	TGTGCCAGCAGCTTAGCCCCGGTGAACACTGAAGCTTTCTTT
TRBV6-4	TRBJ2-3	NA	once	CASSDSVAVDTQYF	TGTGCCAGCAGTGACAGCGTAGCAGTAGATACGCAGTATTTT
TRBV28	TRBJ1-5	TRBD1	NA	CASIPREGQGVRQPQHF	TGTGCCAGCATCCCCAGGGAAGGGCAGGGGGTACGTCAGCCCCAGCATTTT
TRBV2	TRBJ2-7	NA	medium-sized	CASSEVYEQYF	TGTGCCAGCAGTGAAGTCTACGAGCAGTACTTC
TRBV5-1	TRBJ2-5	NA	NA	CASSLGDYQETQYF	TGCGCCAGCAGCTTGGGGGACTACCAAGAGACCCAGTACTTC
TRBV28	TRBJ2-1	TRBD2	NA	CASSLKLAGGPYNEQFF	TGTGCCAGCAGTTTGAAGCTAGCGGGAGGGCCGTACAATGAGCAGTTCTTC
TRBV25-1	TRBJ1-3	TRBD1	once	CASSGQGAGNTIYF	TGTGCCAGCAGTGGACAGGGCGCTGGAAACACCATATATTTT
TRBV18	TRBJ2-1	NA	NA	CASSVEGISGVYNEQFF	TGTGCCAGCTCAGTGGAAGGAATTAGCGGAGTTTACAATGAGCAGTTCTTC
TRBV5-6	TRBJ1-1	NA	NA	CASSLRTANTEAFF	TGTGCCAGCAGCTTGAGGACAGCGAACACTGAAGCTTTCTTT
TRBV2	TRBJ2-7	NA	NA	CASSEPEDRGEQYF	TGTGCCAGCAGTGAACCGGAAGATCGGGGCGAGCAGTACTTC
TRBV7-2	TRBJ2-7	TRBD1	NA	CASSWTGTGAYEQYF	TGTGCCAGCAGCTGGACCGGGACAGGGGCCTACGAGCAGTACTTC
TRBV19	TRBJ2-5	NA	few	CASSPRTSGQETQYF	TGTGCCAGTAGCCCCAGGACATCGGGGCAAGAGACCCAGTACTTC
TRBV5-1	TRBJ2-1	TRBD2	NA	CASNPGLAGDNEQFF	TGCGCCAGCAATCCGGGACTAGCGGGTGATAATGAGCAGTTCTTC
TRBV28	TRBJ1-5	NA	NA	CASSLDISNQPQHF	TGTGCCAGCAGCCTCGACATATCCAATCAGCCCCAGCATTTT
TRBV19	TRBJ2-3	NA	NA	CASSRVGTDTQYF	TGTGCCAGTAGTAGGGTTGGCACAGATACGCAGTATTTT
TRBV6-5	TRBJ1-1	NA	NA	CASKRDLLAEAFF	TGTGCCAGCAAGAGGGATTTACTCGCTGAAGCTTTCTTT
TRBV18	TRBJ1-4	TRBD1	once	CASSPDRPTTNEKLFF	TGTGCCAGCTCACCGGACAGGCCTACAACTAATGAAAAACTGTTTTTT
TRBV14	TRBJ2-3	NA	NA	CASSQDWRVGTDTQYF	TGTGCCAGCAGCCAAGACTGGCGGGTCGGCACAGATACGCAGTATTTT
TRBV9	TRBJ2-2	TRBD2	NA	CASSVEASGSSGTGELFF	TGTGCCAGCAGCGTTGAGGCTAGCGGGAGTTCGGGCACCGGGGAGCTGTTTTTT
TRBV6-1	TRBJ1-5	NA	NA	CASSGSGNSNQPQHF	TGTGCCAGCAGTGGTTCAGGGAATAGCAATCAGCCCCAGCATTTT
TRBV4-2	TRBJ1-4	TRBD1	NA	CASSQDTGTGNEKLFF	TGTGCCAGCAGCCAAGACACCGGGACAGGGAACGAAAAACTGTTTTTT
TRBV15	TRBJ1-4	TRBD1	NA	CATGWGQINEKLFF	TGTGCCACGGGTTGGGGACAGATTAATGAAAAACTGTTTTTT
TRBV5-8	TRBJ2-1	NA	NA	CASSSARMAGVYNEQFF	TGTGCCAGCAGCTCGGCCCGGATGGCAGGAGTCTACAATGAGCAGTTCTTC
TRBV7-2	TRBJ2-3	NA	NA	CASSSGVGTDTQYF	TGTGCCAGCAGCTCAGGGGTTGGCACAGATACGCAGTATTTT
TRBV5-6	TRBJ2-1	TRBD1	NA	CASSLRRQGNYNEQFF	TGTGCCAGCAGCTTGAGGCGACAGGGTAACTACAATGAGCAGTTCTTC
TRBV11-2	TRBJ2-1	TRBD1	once	CASSVQGAGYNEQFF	TGTGCCAGCAGCGTCCAGGGGGCGGGCTACAATGAGCAGTTCTTC
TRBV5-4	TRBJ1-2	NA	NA	CASSLSQGDGYTF	TGTGCCAGCAGCTTGTCACAGGGCGATGGCTACACCTTC
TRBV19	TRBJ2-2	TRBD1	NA	CASRDRVATGELFF	TGTGCCAGTAGGGACAGGGTCGCCACCGGGGAGCTGTTTTTT
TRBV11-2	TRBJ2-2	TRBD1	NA	CASSPGQGVTGELFF	TGTGCCAGCAGCCCCGGACAGGGAGTCACCGGGGAGCTGTTTTTT
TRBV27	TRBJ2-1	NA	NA	CASTPRRGHYNEQFF	TGTGCCAGCACCCCAAGGAGGGGACACTACAATGAGCAGTTCTTC
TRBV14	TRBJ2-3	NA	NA	CASSHLPAPAERTSTDTQYF	TGTGCCAGCAGCCACCTCCCAGCCCCGGCGGAGCGAACTAGCACAGATACGCAGTATTTT
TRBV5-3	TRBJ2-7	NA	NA	CASSRGPAYEQYF	TGTGCCAGCAGCAGAGGACCCGCCTACGAGCAGTACTTC
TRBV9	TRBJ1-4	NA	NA	CASSPRLSEEKLFF	TGTGCCAGCAGCCCCAGGCTTTCGGAGGAAAAACTGTTTTTT
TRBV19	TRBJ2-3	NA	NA	CASSMAGTPPSGTQYF	TGTGCCAGTAGTATGGCCGGGACGCCACCCTCGGGGACGCAGTATTTT
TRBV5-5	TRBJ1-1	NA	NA	CASSLGTNTEAFF	TGTGCCAGCAGCTTGGGTACAAACACTGAAGCTTTCTTT
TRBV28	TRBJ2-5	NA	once	CASSPRETQYF	TGTGCCAGCAGTCCCCGTGAGACCCAGTACTTC
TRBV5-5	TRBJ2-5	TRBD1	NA	CASSVHTGTGYEETQYF	TGTGCCAGCAGCGTTCACACCGGGACAGGGTATGAAGAGACCCAGTACTTC
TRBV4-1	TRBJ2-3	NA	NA	CASSSKTGFGGDTQYF	TGCGCCAGCAGCTCGAAAACGGGGTTTGGGGGGGATACGCAGTATTTT
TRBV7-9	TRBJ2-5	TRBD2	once	CASSFKASGKETQYF	TGTGCCAGCAGCTTTAAAGCTAGCGGGAAAGAGACCCAGTACTTC
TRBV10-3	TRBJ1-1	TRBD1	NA	CAIKGTANTEAFF	TGTGCCATCAAGGGGACAGCAAACACTGAAGCTTTCTTT
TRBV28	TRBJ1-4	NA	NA	CASSSPASATNEKLFF	TGTGCCAGCAGTTCCCCCGCTTCTGCAACTAATGAAAAACTGTTTTTT
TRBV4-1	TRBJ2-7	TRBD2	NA	CASSPVGTTDYEQYF	TGCGCCAGCAGCCCCGTCGGGACTACCGACTACGAGCAGTACTTC
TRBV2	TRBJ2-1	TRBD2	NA	CASSGGLRDYSYNEQFF	TGTGCCAGCAGTGGGGGCCTCCGGGACTACTCCTACAATGAGCAGTTCTTC
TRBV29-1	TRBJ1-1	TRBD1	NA	CSSAQGANTEAFF	TGCAGCTCTGCACAGGGGGCGAACACTGAAGCTTTCTTT
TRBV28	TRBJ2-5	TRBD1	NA	CASSSLKQGALGETQYF	TGTGCCAGCAGTTCTCTAAAACAGGGGGCGTTGGGTGAGACCCAGTACTTC
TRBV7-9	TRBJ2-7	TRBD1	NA	CASSLSSTGASEQYF	TGTGCCAGCAGCTTATCTAGCACAGGGGCCTCCGAGCAGTACTTC
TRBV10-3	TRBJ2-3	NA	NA	CAISGEAGGVSDTQYF	TGTGCCATCAGTGGTGAAGCAGGGGGGGTGTCAGATACGCAGTATTTT
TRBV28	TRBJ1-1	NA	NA	CASSWGTGLDTEAFF	TGTGCCAGCAGTTGGGGTACAGGGTTAGACACTGAAGCTTTCTTT
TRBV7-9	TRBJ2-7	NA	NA	CASSVAGIPSYEQYF	TGTGCCAGCAGCGTCGCCGGGATCCCATCCTACGAGCAGTACTTC
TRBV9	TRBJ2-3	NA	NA	CASSPSYSTDTQYF	TGTGCCAGCAGCCCAAGTTATAGCACAGATACGCAGTATTTT
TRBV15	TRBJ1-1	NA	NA	CATSREVGGTEAFF	TGTGCCACCAGCAGAGAGGTCGGGGGCACTGAAGCTTTCTTT
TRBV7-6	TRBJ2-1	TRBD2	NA	CASSITGGRIYEQFF	TGTGCCAGCAGCATAACCGGCGGGAGAATCTATGAGCAGTTCTTC